One sample yielded the 23 T cell receptor beta chains listed below, sequenced in a study of T cell responses to AZD1222 COVID-19 vaccine. TCRdb keeps only in-frame clones here, not all; method: immunoSEQ multiplex PCR. The table includes about 42,000 clones, approximately 89% detected once. The source material was peripheral blood, sampled 28 days after the second AZD1222 dose. These receptors were taken from an adult who received the AZD1222 COVID-19 vaccine.

The chain uses TRBV3-1 (or the pseudogene TRBV3-2) and TRBJ1-1; tentatively, D is TRBD1 (5 bases). The length of the CDR3 is 14 residues. Deletions cut 8 bases from V and 1 base from J, with 14 bases between. Germline CDR1 is LGHDT and CDR2 is YNNKEL (reference sequence). The CDR3 DNA sequence: TGTGCCAGCGGAAGGGGTTGGGGGAACACTGAAGCTTTCTTT. This sequence encodes CASGRGWGNTEAFF.

The genes are TRBV5-1 and TRBJ1-3; D gene ambiguous. The length of the CDR3 is 14 residues. The V gene lost 5 bases and the J gene lost 0 bases, with 9 bases spanning the gap. Per the germline V gene, CDR1 is SGHRS and CDR2 is YFSETQ. The CDR3 loop is CASSTQNSGNTIYF. CDR3 DNA sequence: TGCGCCAGCAGTACGCAAAACTCTGGAAACACCATATATTTT.

V and J are TRBV24-1 and TRBJ1-5; 7 bases are shared with TRBD1. Germline V gene lookup returns CDR1 KGHDR and CDR2 SFDVKD. J lost 4 bases, V lost 4 bases, and 6 bases had no gene match. The CDR3 runs to 15 residues. The CDR3 spells CATSETGVGNQPQHF. The CDR3, as DNA: TGTGCCACCAGTGAAACAGGGGTGGGGAATCAGCCCCAGCATTTT.

The genes are TRBV7-2 and TRBJ2-1; D remains unclear. With 1 base removed from V and 8 bases from J, the gap between germline ends came to 15 bases. This CDR3 has 15 residues. The V gene's germline CDR1 is SGHTA and CDR2 FQGNSA. The CDR3 protein is CASSLVVSLVDEQFF. The DNA of the CDR3 is TGTGCCAGCAGCTTAGTCGTTAGCTTGGTGGATGAGCAGTTCTTC.

This chain connects TRBV29-1 to TRBJ2-3, with D unresolved. The ends were cut back, 5 bases at V and 4 bases at J, with 16 bases in the middle. Germline V gene data show CDR1 as SQVTM and CDR2 as ANQGSEA. This CDR3 contains 14 residues. The CDR3 sequence: CSVKVRRDSDTQYF. The DNA for the CDR3 is TGCAGCGTTAAGGTCAGAAGGGATTCAGATACGCAGTATTTT.

This rearrangement joins TRBV3-1 (or the pseudogene TRBV3-2) to TRBJ1-2; 10 nucleotides agree with TRBD1. The V gene end was trimmed by 4 bases and the J gene end by 8 bases; junction bases not matched to a gene: 4. Germline CDR1 LGHDT, CDR2 YNNKEL (reference sequence). CDR3 size: 13 residues. The CDR3 here is CASSPDRGHGYTF. CDR3 in DNA: TGTGCCAGCAGCCCCGACAGGGGGCACGGCTACACCTTC.

The gene calls are TRBV5-6 and TRBJ2-7, with D perhaps matching TRBD2 (5 bases). CDR1 SGHDT and CDR2 YYEEEE come from the germline V gene. Trimming removed 4 bases from V and 3 bases from J, with 14 bases in between. CDR3 length: 14 residues. CDR3 sequence (DNA): TGTGCCAGCAGCGTGCGGGTTTTTAACTACGAGCAGTACTTC. Protein product: CASSVRVFNYEQYF.

In DNA, the CDR3 is TGTGCCAGCTCCCCCGGACGGGCGCGTGCAGATACGCAGTATTTT. This sequence encodes CASSPGRARADTQYF. The gene calls are TRBV18 and TRBJ2-3; D not certain. This CDR3 is built from 15 residues. Germline lookup yields CDR1 KGHSH and CDR2 LQKENI. V dropped 6 bases and J dropped 4 bases, with 17 bases sitting between them.

The chain links TRBV2 to TRBJ2-2; no clear D gene. Germline CDR1 reads SNHLY; CDR2 reads FYNNEI. Trimming took off 6 bases at V and 6 bases at J, with 11 bases between the two ends. The CDR3 is made up of 13 amino acids. The CDR3 loop is CASRRLLPGELFF. The CDR3 nucleotides are TGTGCCAGCAGGCGACTCCTACCCGGGGAGCTGTTTTTT.

The genes are TRBV2 and TRBJ1-3; weak D call: TRBD1 (6 bases). This CDR3 is 17 amino acids long. The V and J ends lost 6 bases and 4 bases respectively, with 22 bases between them. CDR1 is SNHLY, CDR2 FYNNEI, per germline. The CDR3 spells CASRLESLGGAGNTIYF. The CDR3 DNA reads as TGTGCCAGCAGGCTGGAATCTTTAGGGGGAGCAGGAAACACCATATATTTT.

With respect to this clone: The sample has other DNA sequences that encode this CDR3 too. V is TRBV10-3 and J is TRBJ2-7; D call uncertain. V gave up 2 bases and J gave up 4 bases, with 6 bases separating them. Germline V gene sequence: CDR1 ENHRY, CDR2 SYGVKD. The CDR3 covers 12 residues. CDR3 sequence: CAISESNYEQYF. CDR3 sequence (DNA): TGTGCCATCAGTGAGAGCAATTACGAGCAGTACTTC.

The chain employs TRBV14 and TRBJ1-1; possibly TRBD1 for D (6 bases). Trimming cost V 2 bases and J 13 bases, with 17 bases left between them. Germline CDR1 and CDR2: SGHDN and FVKESK. The CDR3 totals 13 residues. This chain's CDR3 is CASSQWPGQIFFF. For the CDR3, the DNA is TGTGCCAGCAGCCAATGGCCCGGACAGATCTTTTTCTTT. Drawing the rest from reference TRBV14 and TRBJ1-1, the complete variable domain is EAGVTQFPSHSVIEKGQTVTLRCDPISGHDNLYWYRRVMGKEIKFLLHFVKESKQDESGMPNNRFLAERTGGTYSTLKVQPAELEDSGVYFCASSQWPGQIFFFGQGTRLTVV.

The chain recombines TRBV7-8 with TRBJ2-1; maybe TRBD2 (6 bases). Trimming left V 5 bases short and J 2 bases short, with 16 bases between. The germline V gene encodes CDR1 SGHVS and CDR2 FQNEAQ. The CDR3 has 16 amino acids. The CDR3 DNA is TGTGCCAGCAGCCTCAATGCGGGAAACCCCTACAATGAGCAGTTCTTC. Translation gives CASSLNAGNPYNEQFF.

This rearrangement joins TRBV5-6 to TRBJ1-6; D is ambiguous. The germline V gene encodes CDR1 SGHDT and CDR2 YYEEEE. Trimming left V 5 bases short and J 10 bases short, with 10 bases between. This CDR3 has 12 residues. The CDR3 loop reads CASRRAHSPLHF. As DNA, the CDR3 is TGTGCCAGCAGACGGGCCCACTCACCCCTCCACTTT. The full variable domain, in which reference TRBV5-6 and TRBJ1-6 provide the parts outside the CDR3, is DAGVTQSPTHLIKTRGQQVTLRCSPKSGHDTVSWYQQALGQGPQFIFQYYEEEERQRGNFPDRFSGHQFPNYSSELNVNALLLGDSALYLCASRRAHSPLHFGNGTRLTVT.

The chain has TRBV2 and TRBJ2-1, with D uncertain. V lost 7 bases and J lost 8, with 12 bases in between. The germline V gene encodes CDR1 SNHLY and CDR2 FYNNEI. The CDR3 has 12 residues. Written as DNA, the CDR3 is TGTGCCAGCAACGAATGGGGTGATGAGCAGTTCTTC. It specifies CASNEWGDEQFF.

This chain connects TRBV2 to TRBJ2-2; possibly TRBD2 for D (6 bases). The CDR3 extends over 14 amino acids. V dropped 11 bases and J dropped 3 bases, with 16 bases sitting between them. Germline CDR1 is SNHLY and CDR2 is FYNNEI. CDR3 nucleotides: TGTGCCTCCCGGGGCGGGGCACACACCGGGGAGCTGTTTTTT. This sequence encodes CASRGGAHTGELFF. Complete variable domain (other parts from reference TRBV2 and TRBJ2-2): EPEVTQTPSHQVTQMGQEVILRCVPISNHLYFYWYRQILGQKVEFLVSFYNNEISEKSEIFDDQFSVERPDGSNFTLKIRSTKLEDSAMYFCASRGGAHTGELFFGEGSRLTVL.

The V gene is TRBV27, the J gene TRBJ2-7; no definite D call. Trimming took 0 bases from V and 0 from J, leaving 12 bases between them. The CDR3 extends over 16 amino acids. The germline gives CDR1 MNHEY, CDR2 SMNVEV (reference sequence). CDR3 sequence (DNA): TGTGCCAGCAGTTTATCTCTCCTCACGTTCTCCTACGAGCAGTACTTC. Translation: CASSLSLLTFSYEQYF.

This rearrangement joins TRBV4-2 to TRBJ1-5, with TRBD1 matching 8 bases. CDR1 is LGHNA and CDR2 is YNFKEQ in the germline V gene. The CDR3 consists of 16 residues. With V trimmed by 0 bases and J by 5 bases, 6 bases remained unmatched. The CDR3 spells CASSQDRKQGDQPQHF. The CDR3 DNA follows: TGTGCCAGCAGCCAAGATCGGAAACAGGGGGATCAGCCCCAGCATTTT.

The chain has TRBV12-5 and TRBJ2-1; TRBD2 might be the D (6 bases). This CDR3 comprises 13 residues. CDR1 LGHNT and CDR2 FRNRAP come from the germline V gene. Trimming removed 5 bases at V and 9 bases at J, with 14 bases between. CDR3 sequence (DNA): TGTGCTAGTGGTGAGGACTGGGGAGGTGAGCAGTTCTTC. As protein: CASGEDWGGEQFF.

The chain joins TRBV30 to TRBJ2-6; TRBD1 aligns across 11 bases. Trimming removed 2 bases from V and 2 bases from J; junction bases left unmatched: 2. The germline gives CDR1 GTSNPN, CDR2 SVGIG (reference sequence). The CDR3 consists of 16 residues. The CDR3 DNA reads TGTGCCTGGAGTCGGACAGGGGGCACTGGGGCCAACGTCCTGACTTTC. Its protein product is CAWSRTGGTGANVLTF.

The chain is built from TRBV5-6 and TRBJ2-3; 7 bases fit TRBD2. The CDR3 totals 16 residues. From germline, CDR1 is SGHDT and CDR2 YYEEEE. V trimming: 1 base; J trimming: 1 base; junction bases outside the gene matches: 6. DNA for the CDR3: TGTGCCAGCAGCTTGACCGCGGGAGCTCGCACAGATACGCAGTATTTT. This sequence encodes CASSLTAGARTDTQYF.

The V call is TRBV19, the J call TRBJ2-4; D possibly corresponds to TRBD2 (5 bases). Trimming cost V 9 bases and J 4 bases, with 10 bases left between them. The CDR3 loop spans 12 amino acids. The germline V gene has CDR1 LNHDA and CDR2 SQIVND (reference sequence). CDR3 residues: CASRDYKNIQYF. In DNA, the CDR3 is TGTGCCAGCCGGGATTATAAAAACATTCAGTACTTC.

V usage is TRBV7-9 and J usage is TRBJ1-2; possible D gene TRBD1, 5 bases. From germline, CDR1 is SEHNR and CDR2 FQNEAQ (reference sequence). The CDR3 totals 12 residues. The V end lost 4 bases, the J end lost 9 bases, and 12 bases lay between the germline ends. The CDR3 nucleotides are TGTGCCAGCAGCTCAGGACAAGGGAGCTACACCTTC. Amino acid sequence: CASSSGQGSYTF.